This TCR beta chain derives from a study of blood T cell repertoires in COVID-19. CDR1 is SGHTA and CDR2 is FQGNSA in the germline V gene. Losses at the gene ends were 5 bases for V and 3 bases for J; bases not matched to a gene: 5. CDR3 length: 15 residues. TCRdb keeps only in-frame clones here, not all; method: immunoSEQ multiplex PCR. The table shows 350,000 to 450,000 clones, with 70% to 90% occurring only once. This TCR was recovered from a woman aged 18-29 years who had been exposed to COVID-19. The V call is TRBV7-2, the J call TRBJ2-7; TRBD2 matches at 12 bases. The sequencing sample was made of PBMCs or T cells enriched from blood (not recorded which). This CDR3 is CASSLTSGGHYEQYF. Written as DNA, the CDR3 is TGTGCCAGCAGCCTCACTAGCGGGGGGCACTACGAGCAGTACTTC.